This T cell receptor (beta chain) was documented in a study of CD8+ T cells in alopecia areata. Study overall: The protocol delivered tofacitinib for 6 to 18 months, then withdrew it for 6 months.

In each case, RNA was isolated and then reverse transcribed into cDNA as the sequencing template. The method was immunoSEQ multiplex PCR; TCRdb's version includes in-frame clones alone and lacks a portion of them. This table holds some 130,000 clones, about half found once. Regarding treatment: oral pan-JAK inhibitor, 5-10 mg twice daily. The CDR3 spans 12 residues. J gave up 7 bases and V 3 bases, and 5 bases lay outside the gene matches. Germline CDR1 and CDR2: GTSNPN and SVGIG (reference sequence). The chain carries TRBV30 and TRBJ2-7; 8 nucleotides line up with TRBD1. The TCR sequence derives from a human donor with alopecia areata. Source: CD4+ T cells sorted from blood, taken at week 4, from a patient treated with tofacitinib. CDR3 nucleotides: TGTGCCTGGAGGACAGGGGCCCGGGAGCAGTACTTC. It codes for CAWRTGAREQYF.